This T cell receptor beta chain was identified during a study of T-cell memory formation after mild COVID-19. Study-wide background: The study found TCR clusters largely donor specific. Study-level points and caveats: The pre-infection memory compartment contained some responding clones, suggesting cross-reactive memory joined.

TCRdb reprocessed the 5' RACE reads via MiXCR and lists one record per CDR3 protein. The sample consists of about 140,000 distinct CDR3 sequences, roughly 15% of them appearing once. This clonotype occurred a few times. The antigen is undetermined. The trim removed 3 bases at V and 6 bases at J, leaving 7 bases unmatched. CDR1 is DFQATT, CDR2 SNEGSKA, per germline (reference sequence). The CDR3 contains 14 residues. This clonotype was sampled from an adult woman who had mild COVID-19 (a few samples of this study predate the infection). Cell type and time point are not known. Sample: PBMCs or a T cell subset sorted from them (not recorded which). The V gene is TRBV20-1, the J gene TRBJ2-2; 7 positions agree with TRBD1. Written as DNA, the CDR3 is TGCAGTGCTAGCCGACCAGGGGGTGCCGGGGAGCTGTTTTTT. Protein sequence: CSASRPGGAGELFF.